A selection of T cell receptor beta chains follows, all from one sample in a study of blood T cells in healthy people across ages. TCRdb fed the 5' RACE reads into MiXCR, producing one record per CDR3 protein. The profile covers hundreds of thousands of distinct CDR3 sequences, with around 38% appearing a single time and 25% to 35% taken by the ten largest. Sample: blood. These receptors came from a man of 80 years or more in good health. The CDR3 runs from the conserved cysteine through the conserved F or W. Each record gives: J gene, V gene, clone size, D gene, CDR3 DNA, CDR3 protein. The D gene is left open where the match is weak. Clone size appears in some rows only: once, few, many, or a class for an expanded clone.

J gene: TRBJ2-5
V gene: TRBV11-2
clone size: NA
D gene: TRBD2
CDR3 DNA: TGTGCCAGCAGCCCCTTTAGCGGGGGAAGTGAGACCCAGTACTTC
CDR3 protein: CASSPFSGGSETQYF

J gene: TRBJ2-1
V gene: TRBV6-6
clone size: NA
D gene: NA
CDR3 DNA: TGTGCTAGCAGTTACCTCCGACCCGACTCCAATGAGCAGTTCTTC
CDR3 protein: CASSYLRPDSNEQFF

J gene: TRBJ1-5
V gene: TRBV4-2
clone size: few
D gene: NA
CDR3 DNA: TGTGCCAGCAGCCAACCTACTAGCAATCAGCCCCAGCATTTT
CDR3 protein: CASSQPTSNQPQHF

J gene: TRBJ2-5
V gene: TRBV7-9
clone size: NA
D gene: TRBD2
CDR3 DNA: TGTGCCAGCAGCCGCCCGGGACTAGCGGGGTACAATGAGCAGTACTTC
CDR3 protein: CASSRPGLAGYNEQYF

J gene: TRBJ2-2
V gene: TRBV5-5
clone size: NA
D gene: NA
CDR3 DNA: TGTGCCAGCAGCTGGCGGCAGGAGAACACCGGGGAGCTGTTTTTT
CDR3 protein: CASSWRQENTGELFF

J gene: TRBJ2-7
V gene: TRBV20-1
clone size: NA
D gene: NA
CDR3 DNA: TGCAGTGCTGGTCGCGGGACGCAAATCTACGAGCAGTACTTC
CDR3 protein: CSAGRGTQIYEQYF

J gene: TRBJ2-7
V gene: TRBV21-1
clone size: NA
D gene: NA
CDR3 DNA: TGTGCCAGCAGCGCACTATTCCAGGTGTTTACCCTAATGTCCCCTTCCTACGAGCAGTACTTC
CDR3 protein: CASSALFQVFTLMSPSYEQYF

J gene: TRBJ2-1
V gene: TRBV3-1
clone size: NA
D gene: TRBD2
CDR3 DNA: TGTGCCAGCAGCCAAGGGGGACTAGCGGGCAATGAGCAGTTCTTC
CDR3 protein: CASSQGGLAGNEQFF

J gene: TRBJ2-1
V gene: TRBV6-2/TRBV6-3
clone size: few
D gene: TRBD1
CDR3 DNA: TGTGCCAGCAGTTGGGACAGGACTAACTCCTACAATGAGCAGTTCTTC
CDR3 protein: CASSWDRTNSYNEQFF

J gene: TRBJ2-3
V gene: TRBV20-1
clone size: NA
D gene: TRBD1
CDR3 DNA: TGCAGTGCTAGCAGACTACAGGGGGGACAAAGCACAGATACGCAGTATTTT
CDR3 protein: CSASRLQGGQSTDTQYF

J gene: TRBJ2-5
V gene: TRBV20-1
clone size: NA
D gene: NA
CDR3 DNA: TGCAGTGCTAGAGACGGGACAACACAAGAGACCCAGTACTTC
CDR3 protein: CSARDGTTQETQYF

J gene: TRBJ1-2
V gene: TRBV29-1
clone size: many
D gene: TRBD1
CDR3 DNA: TGCAGCGTTGGGGGACAGGGAGGAGGCTACACCTTC
CDR3 protein: CSVGGQGGGYTF

J gene: TRBJ2-3
V gene: TRBV20-1
clone size: many
D gene: TRBD2
CDR3 DNA: TGCAGTGCTAGCACTAGCGGGGACACAGATACGCAGTATTTT
CDR3 protein: CSASTSGDTDTQYF

J gene: TRBJ2-4
V gene: TRBV6-2/TRBV6-3
clone size: NA
D gene: NA
CDR3 DNA: TGTGCCAGCAGTTTAACAGAGGGAATAGCCAAAAACATTCAGTACTTC
CDR3 protein: CASSLTEGIAKNIQYF

J gene: TRBJ2-2
V gene: TRBV4-1
clone size: once
D gene: TRBD1
CDR3 DNA: TGCGCCAGCAGTCCCGGGACAGTTGAGGCCGGGGAGCTGTTTTTT
CDR3 protein: CASSPGTVEAGELFF

J gene: TRBJ1-1
V gene: TRBV7-8
clone size: NA
D gene: NA
CDR3 DNA: TGTGCCAGCAGCCCCCTAGCTACTGAAGCTTTCTTT
CDR3 protein: CASSPLATEAFF

J gene: TRBJ1-5
V gene: TRBV18
clone size: NA
D gene: NA
CDR3 DNA: TGTGCCAGCTCACCACGCTTCAATCAGCCCCAGCATTTT
CDR3 protein: CASSPRFNQPQHF

J gene: TRBJ2-5
V gene: TRBV24-1
clone size: NA
D gene: TRBD1
CDR3 DNA: TGTGCCACCAGTGATTTATACAGGGGTGGAGAGACCCAGTACTTC
CDR3 protein: CATSDLYRGGETQYF

J gene: TRBJ2-1
V gene: TRBV7-2
clone size: NA
D gene: TRBD2
CDR3 DNA: TGTGCCAGCAGCTCACCGGGACTAGCGAAGTACAATGAGCGGTTCTTC
CDR3 protein: CASSSPGLAKYNERFF

J gene: TRBJ1-4
V gene: TRBV7-9
clone size: few
D gene: NA
CDR3 DNA: TGTGCCAGCAGCTCCCGGACTGGCGCAATTGAAAAACTGTTTTTT
CDR3 protein: CASSSRTGAIEKLFF

J gene: TRBJ1-4
V gene: TRBV6-4
clone size: NA
D gene: NA
CDR3 DNA: TGTGCCAGCAGTGACTCGTGGCAGAAGTTCGGAACTGAAAAACTGTTTTTT
CDR3 protein: CASSDSWQKFGTEKLFF

J gene: TRBJ2-1
V gene: TRBV20-1
clone size: NA
D gene: NA
CDR3 DNA: TGCAGTGCTAGAGAAGTGGTCTATGAGCAGTTCTTC
CDR3 protein: CSAREVVYEQFF

J gene: TRBJ1-1
V gene: TRBV6-2/TRBV6-3
clone size: few
D gene: TRBD1
CDR3 DNA: TGTGCCAGCATCCGGGACAGGGAGTTGGGCACTGAAGCTTTCTTT
CDR3 protein: CASIRDRELGTEAFF

J gene: TRBJ2-7
V gene: TRBV27
clone size: NA
D gene: NA
CDR3 DNA: TGTGCCAGCAGTACTCAGGGGCCAGAGTACGAGCAGTACTTC
CDR3 protein: CASSTQGPEYEQYF

J gene: TRBJ2-7
V gene: TRBV27
clone size: NA
D gene: NA
CDR3 DNA: TGTGCCAGCAGTCCCCGCAGTAGCGCGCCCTACGAGCAGTACTTC
CDR3 protein: CASSPRSSAPYEQYF

J gene: TRBJ2-1
V gene: TRBV5-1
clone size: few
D gene: TRBD2
CDR3 DNA: TGCGCCAGCAGCTCGGGGGGAGTAACCAATGAGCAGTTCTTC
CDR3 protein: CASSSGGVTNEQFF

J gene: TRBJ2-3
V gene: TRBV7-6
clone size: NA
D gene: NA
CDR3 DNA: TGTGCCAGCAGCTTAGGGCACCTTAGCACAGATACGCAGTATTTT
CDR3 protein: CASSLGHLSTDTQYF

J gene: TRBJ1-5
V gene: TRBV21-1
clone size: NA
D gene: NA
CDR3 DNA: TGTGCCCGGGACAGGCCGTATAGCAATCAGCCCCAGCATTTT
CDR3 protein: CARDRPYSNQPQHF

J gene: TRBJ2-7
V gene: TRBV6-2/TRBV6-3
clone size: few
D gene: TRBD2
CDR3 DNA: TGTGCCAGCAACAGACTAGCCAACTACGAGCAGTACTTC
CDR3 protein: CASNRLANYEQYF

J gene: TRBJ2-1
V gene: TRBV9
clone size: NA
D gene: NA
CDR3 DNA: TGTGCCAGCAGCCTTCTTAACCGGGTCAATAACTACAATGAGCAGTTCTTC
CDR3 protein: CASSLLNRVNNYNEQFF

J gene: TRBJ1-6
V gene: TRBV3-1
clone size: NA
D gene: NA
CDR3 DNA: TGTGCCAGCATCCCTTCGAATTCACCCCTCCACTTT
CDR3 protein: CASIPSNSPLHF